Listed below are T cell receptor beta chains from one sample, sequenced in a study of T cells in Graves' hyperthyroidism and ophthalmopathy. TCRdb redid the calling of the multiplex PCR reads with MiXCR, one entry per CDR3 protein. The repertoire consists of a few hundred thousand distinct CDR3 sequences, with just over 45% occurring once and the leading ten covering about 8%. Sequenced sample: peripheral blood or thyroid tissue (not recorded which). The receptors stem from a woman younger than 30 with Graves' hyperthyroidism. Both conserved end residues are part of each CDR3. D genes are given only for firm matches. Clone size is given for some rows only: seen once, a few or many times, or a class if the clone is expanded.

j_call	v_call	cdr3_length	clone_size	d_call	cdr3_nt	cdr3_aa
TRBJ1-2	TRBV4-3	15	few	TRBD1	TGCGCCAGCAGCCCATTACAGGGGGCCATCTATGGCTACACCTTC	CASSPLQGAIYGYTF
TRBJ1-3	TRBV20-1	14	.	.	TGCAGTGCTAGGGCCAGCGGGGGTGGAAACACCATATATTTT	CSARASGGGNTIYF
TRBJ2-5	TRBV5-1	17	few	TRBD2	TGCGCCAGCAGCTTGGGAGTTCTAGCGGAAGTTGAAAAGACCCAGTACTTC	CASSLGVLAEVEKTQYF
TRBJ2-5	TRBV7-9	11	once	TRBD1	TGTGCCAGCAGTCGACAGGGGACCCAGTACTTC	CASSRQGTQYF
TRBJ2-7	TRBV29-1	11	many	.	TGCAGCGCCGTTGGGGGCTACGAGCAGTACTTC	CSAVGGYEQYF
TRBJ2-5	TRBV10-3	14	.	TRBD2	TGTGCCATCATGGCAACTAGCGTTCCCGAGACCCAGTACTTC	CAIMATSVPETQYF
TRBJ2-7	TRBV7-6	15	.	TRBD2	TGTGCTAGCCCCCCCGTGGTAGCGGGGTCCTACGAGCAGTACTTC	CASPPVVAGSYEQYF
TRBJ1-2	TRBV5-1	16	few	TRBD1	TGCGCCAGCAGCTTGGACGGGACAGAGAATAACTATGGCTACACCTTC	CASSLDGTENNYGYTF
TRBJ2-2	TRBV5-1	14	many	TRBD2	TGCGCCAGCAGCTTCCTAGCGGGAGCCGGGGAGCTGTTTTTT	CASSFLAGAGELFF
TRBJ2-3	TRBV7-9	11	few	.	TGTGCCAGCAGTTTAGGGAATACGCAGTATTTT	CASSLGNTQYF
TRBJ1-4	TRBV6-5	14	.	TRBD1	TGTGCCAGCAGCGGACAGGGGGCTTTCGAAAAACTGTTTTTT	CASSGQGAFEKLFF
TRBJ1-2	TRBV12-3/TRBV12-4	14	many	.	TGTGCCAGCACATCCACGGGGAAATCATATGGCTACACCTTC	CASTSTGKSYGYTF
TRBJ2-2	TRBV2	13	few	.	TGTGCCAGCAGTGAGTGGGGGGCTGGGGAGCTGTTTTTT	CASSEWGAGELFF
TRBJ2-5	TRBV4-3	14	many	.	TGCGCCAGCAGCCAAGTGCTAGACCAAGAGACCCAGTACTTC	CASSQVLDQETQYF
TRBJ2-7	TRBV6-1	15	.	TRBD1	TGTGCCAGCAGTAGGGACAGGGAATCTCTCTACGAGCAGTACTTC	CASSRDRESLYEQYF
TRBJ1-2	TRBV10-3	17	many	.	TGTGCCATCAGTGCAACTCAACGGGACACCCACAGATATGGCTACACCTTC	CAISATQRDTHRYGYTF
TRBJ1-2	TRBV9	15	many	.	TGTGCCAGCAGCGCCCCTATGACAGCTAACTATGGCTACACCTTC	CASSAPMTANYGYTF
TRBJ2-6	TRBV2	16	.	.	TGTGCCAGCAGCACGGGGGCGGGGTCTGGGGCCAACGTCCTGACTTTC	CASSTGAGSGANVLTF
TRBJ2-7	TRBV2	13	many	.	TGTGCCAGCAGTGAATCCCTAGCGACCGAGCAGTACTTC	CASSESLATEQYF
TRBJ1-2	TRBV6-5	14	.	TRBD1	TGTGCCAGCAGTTTCGGGACAGCGCAATATGGCTACACCTTC	CASSFGTAQYGYTF
TRBJ1-4	TRBV6-1	16	few	TRBD1	TGTGCCAGCAGTGAAGCCCCTCAGGGGGGTAGTGAAAAACTGTTTTTT	CASSEAPQGGSEKLFF
TRBJ2-3	TRBV2	15	.	TRBD2	TGTGCCAGCATTAGTGGGAGGGCCTCGGCAGATACGCAGTATTTT	CASISGRASADTQYF
TRBJ2-7	TRBV7-8	14	many	TRBD1	TGTGCCAGCAGCCCGTACAGGGGGCCCTACGAGCAGTACTTC	CASSPYRGPYEQYF
TRBJ2-7	TRBV29-1	15	many	.	TGCAGCGTTGAAGTCTGGGACAGAGGACGGGAGGGGCAGTACTTC	CSVEVWDRGREGQYF
TRBJ2-7	TRBV7-6	15	many	TRBD2	TGTGCCAGCAGCCGGGGGGAAGGCACGGGGTACGAGCAGTACTTC	CASSRGEGTGYEQYF
TRBJ1-1	TRBV13	15	many	.	TGTGCCAGCAGCCTTAAGGGGCAGGGAAGTACTGAAGCTTTCTTT	CASSLKGQGSTEAFF
TRBJ1-1	TRBV10-3	12	.	.	TGTGCCATCAGTGGGGGGGACGGGGGCACTTTCTTT	CAISGGDGGTFF
TRBJ2-6	TRBV7-9	17	many	.	TGTGCCAGCAGCCACAGTACTGGGGCTTCTGGGGCCAACGTCCTGACTTTC	CASSHSTGASGANVLTF
TRBJ2-7	TRBV9	16	.	TRBD2	TGTGCCAGCAGCGTAGGGGGTAGCGGGAGATTTTACAAGCAGTACTTC	CASSVGGSGRFYKQYF
TRBJ2-1	TRBV2	12	.	.	TGTGCCAGCACCGAGAGTGGAAATGAGCAGTTCTTC	CASTESGNEQFF
TRBJ2-5	TRBV2	16	.	TRBD1	TGTGCCCAGTCGGACCGGGACAGAGAATTCCAAGAGACCCAGTACTTC	CAQSDRDREFQETQYF
TRBJ1-6	TRBV6-5	14	once	.	TGTGCCAGCAGTTACGGGCATACGGAATCACCCCTCCACTTT	CASSYGHTESPLHF